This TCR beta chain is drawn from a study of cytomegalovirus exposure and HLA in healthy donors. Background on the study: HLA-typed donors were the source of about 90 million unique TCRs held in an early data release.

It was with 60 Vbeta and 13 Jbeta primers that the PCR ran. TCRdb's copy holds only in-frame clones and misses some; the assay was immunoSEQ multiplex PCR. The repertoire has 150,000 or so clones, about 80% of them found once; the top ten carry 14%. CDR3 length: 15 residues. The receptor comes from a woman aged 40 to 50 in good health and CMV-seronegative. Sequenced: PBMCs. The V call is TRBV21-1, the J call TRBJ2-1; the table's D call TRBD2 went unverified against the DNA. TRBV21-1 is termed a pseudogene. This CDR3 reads CASSKIRTGYNEQFF. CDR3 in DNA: TGTGCCAGCAGCAAAATTAGGACGGGATACAATGAGCAGTTCTTC.